This T cell receptor beta chain comes out of a study of blood T cell repertoires in COVID-19. Data came from immunoSEQ multiplex PCR; TCRdb stores just in-frame clones and leaves some out. The data hold 150,000 to 200,000 clones, with 70% to 80% observed a single time. Germline CDR1 is MGHRA and CDR2 is YSYEKL. This CDR3 contains 14 residues. With 0 bases removed from V and 5 bases from J, the gap between germline ends came to 11 bases. The sequence came from a woman aged 40 to 50 with COVID-19, enrolled during active disease. Sequencing used peripheral blood. The V and J genes are TRBV4-1 and TRBJ2-7, with D possibly being TRBD2 (5 bases). In DNA form, the CDR3 reads TGCGCCAGCAGCCAAGAGGGAGTCCTCCACGAGCAGTACTTC. Translating gives CASSQEGVLHEQYF.